Listed here are 24 T cell receptor beta chains from one sample, sequenced in a study of blood T cell repertoires in COVID-19. Using immunoSEQ multiplex PCR, the repertoire was profiled, and TCRdb retains in-frame clones only, with some absent. The table includes approximately 350,000 clones, approximately 91% detected once. The specimen was peripheral blood. Receptors were obtained from a woman between 70 and 85 years old with COVID-19, enrolled during active disease.

The CDR3 nucleotides are TGTGCCAGCAGCCGAGGACTAGCGGGGGCCTACGAGCAGTACTTC. The encoded protein is CASSRGLAGAYEQYF. This rearrangement joins TRBV7-6 to TRBJ2-7; 13 positions match TRBD2. The CDR3 sequence is 15 residues long. Germline CDR1 is SGHVS and CDR2 is FNYEAQ. J lost 2 bases, V lost 5 bases, and 3 bases had no gene match.

The CDR3 loop is CASSLGPFSGNTIYF. The CDR3 coding sequence is TGTGCCAGCAGCTTGGGTCCTTTCTCTGGAAACACCATATATTTT. This chain joins TRBV5-8 and TRBJ1-3; D unclear. Germline V gene sequence: CDR1 SGHTS, CDR2 YDEGEE. Trimming stripped 0 bases from V and 0 bases from J, with 7 bases between. The CDR3 loop spans 15 amino acids.

This clone was picked up a small number of times. This chain uses TRBV2 with TRBJ1-5, with D unclear. V lost 6 bases to trimming and J lost 4 bases, with 7 bases between them. The CDR3 contains 12 residues. The germline V gene has CDR1 SNHLY and CDR2 FYNNEI. The DNA of the CDR3 is TGTGCCAGCAGCAACAGAAATCAGCCCCAGCATTTT. Protein product: CASSNRNQPQHF.

This clone has a single count. The J gene is TRBJ1-3, the V gene TRBV4-1; D is unresolved. Trimming pared 2 bases from V and 3 bases from J, leaving 11 bases between. CDR1 and CDR2 from the germline V gene are MGHRA and YSYEKL. This CDR3 has 15 amino acids. In DNA form, the CDR3 reads TGCGCCAGCAGCCAATTTCTAGTGGTTGGAAACACCATATATTTT. Translating it yields CASSQFLVVGNTIYF.

This clone was recorded only once. This chain joins TRBV7-3 and TRBJ1-1, with a tentative D call TRBD1 (6 bases). The CDR3 contains 15 residues. The germline V gene has CDR1 SGHTA and CDR2 FQGTGA. The V end was cut by 4 bases, the J end by 1 base, with 13 bases between. In DNA, the CDR3 is TGTGCCAGCAGCTCCAACGGGGGGGCGAACACTGAAGCTTTCTTT. Its translation: CASSSNGGANTEAFF.

Turning to this clone: At one end, the junction sequence differs from germline, possibly due to a read error. The chain is built from TRBV24-1 and TRBJ2-7; 7 bases align to TRBD1. The CDR3 sequence is 13 residues long. CDR1 is KGHDR, CDR2 SFDVKD, per germline. The CDR3 region is CATSEGGSDEQYF. CDR3 in DNA: TGTGCCACCAGTGAAGGGGGCTCCGACGAGCAGTACTTC.

V gene TRBV11-2 combines with J gene TRBJ1-2; D not resolved. Germline loops: CDR1 SGHAT, CDR2 FQNNGV. The CDR3 contains 12 residues. V lost 4 bases and J 8 bases, leaving 11 bases between the germline ends. DNA of the CDR3: TGTGCCAGCAGCTCCCCCGAGGGCGGCTACACCTTC. Its protein is CASSSPEGGYTF. The full variable domain, in which reference TRBV11-2 and TRBJ1-2 provide the parts outside the CDR3, is EAGVAQSPRYKIIEKRQSVAFWCNPISGHATLYWYQQILGQGPKLLIQFQNNGVVDDSQLPKDRFSAERLKGVDSTLKIQPAKLEDSAVYLCASSSPEGGYTFGSGTRLTVV.

The chain carries TRBV24-1 and TRBJ1-5; D is uncertain. This CDR3 is 16 amino acids long. V was cut by 3 bases and J by 6 bases, with 17 bases left in between. The germline V gene has CDR1 KGHDR and CDR2 SFDVKD. CDR3 sequence reads: CATSDAGPPGGQPQHF. CDR3 nucleotide sequence: TGTGCCACCAGTGATGCGGGCCCCCCCGGAGGTCAGCCCCAGCATTTT.

The chain employs TRBV7-2 and TRBJ2-7; a possible D gene is TRBD1 (6 bases). Germline-derived CDR1 and CDR2 are SGHTA and FQGNSA. Trimming removed 3 bases from V and 6 bases from J, with 15 bases in between. This CDR3 contains 14 residues. The CDR3 sequence: CASSFTQQGFEQYF. DNA of the CDR3: TGTGCCAGCAGCTTCACTCAACAGGGTTTCGAGCAGTACTTC.

The chain has TRBV5-6 and TRBJ2-1; D is possibly TRBD2 (6 bases). Looked up from germline, CDR1 is SGHDT and CDR2 is YYEEEE. The V end lost 0 bases, the J end lost 5 bases, and 6 bases lay between the germline ends. The CDR3 is 13 amino acids. The CDR3 DNA reads as TGTGCCAGCAGCTTGGGCGGGGACAATGAGCAGTTCTTC. Translating gives CASSLGGDNEQFF.

The chain is built from TRBV5-1 and TRBJ2-7; 8 bases are shared with TRBD2. J lost 2 bases, V lost 1 base, and 2 bases had no gene match. This CDR3 is 14 amino acids long. Looked up from germline, CDR1 is SGHRS and CDR2 is YFSETQ. CDR3 in amino acids: CASSLSAGAYEQYF. The CDR3 nucleotides read TGCGCCAGCAGCTTGTCAGCGGGAGCCTACGAGCAGTACTTC.

This chain joins TRBV30 and TRBJ2-3; D ambiguous. The V gene's germline CDR1 is GTSNPN and CDR2 SVGIG (reference sequence). The CDR3 is made up of 13 amino acids. V was trimmed by 2 bases and J by 4 bases, leaving 10 bases between them. The chain's CDR3 is CAWSSREPDTQYF. CDR3 coding DNA: TGTGCCTGGAGTTCCCGTGAGCCAGATACGCAGTATTTT.

This clone has a handful of counts. The CDR3 nucleotides read TGTGCCAGCAGTTTGGGGGGGACTGGCTACACCTTC. As protein: CASSLGGTGYTF. The chain has TRBV12-3 or TRBV12-4 and TRBJ1-2; tentatively, D is TRBD1 (5 bases). V gave up 3 bases and J gave up 7 bases, with 9 bases separating them. This CDR3 is 12 amino acids long.

V gene TRBV6-5 combines with J gene TRBJ1-4; maybe TRBD1 (5 bases). This CDR3 is 14 amino acids long. Trimming removed 10 bases at V and 0 bases at J, with 12 bases between. Germline V gives CDR1 MNHEY, CDR2 SVGAGI. CDR3: CATPDSSTNEKLFF. The CDR3 DNA reads as TGTGCCACCCCTGACAGTTCAACTAATGAAAAACTGTTTTTT.

The rearrangement joins TRBV7-9 to TRBJ2-7, with 15 bases that match TRBD2. The ends lost 5 bases at V and 0 bases at J; junction bases unmatched: 5. This CDR3 is built from 17 residues. CDR1 is SEHNR, CDR2 FQNEAQ, per germline (reference sequence). The DNA for the CDR3 is TGTGCCAGCAGCCCGGGACTAGCGGGGGGCGTCTCCTACGAGCAGTACTTC. This codes for CASSPGLAGGVSYEQYF.

The chain is built from TRBV5-1 and TRBJ2-1; 8 nucleotides line up with TRBD1. This CDR3 spans 11 amino acids. V shed 4 bases and J 14 bases; nucleotides not matched to a gene: 5. Germline V gene data show CDR1 as SGHRS and CDR2 as YFSETQ. CDR3 region: CASSPGQGEFF. The CDR3 bases are TGCGCCAGCAGCCCAGGACAGGGAGAGTTCTTC.

The V call is TRBV5-1, the J call TRBJ1-1; 7 bases are a match to TRBD1. Trimming cost V 2 bases and J 5 bases; bases outside gene matches: 9. Germline-derived CDR1 and CDR2 are SGHRS and YFSETQ. This CDR3 has 15 amino acids. The CDR3 spells CASSFADRDPTEAFF. The CDR3, as DNA: TGCGCCAGCAGCTTTGCCGACAGGGACCCTACTGAAGCTTTCTTT.

This clone came up a few times. This sequence joins TRBV7-2 and TRBJ1-2; TRBD1 matches at 8 bases. V was clipped by 7 bases and J by 6 bases; unmatched bases: 19. This CDR3 contains 17 residues. Germline CDR1 is SGHTA and CDR2 is FQGNSA. CDR3 DNA sequence: TGTGCCAGCATCGATAACGGACCAAGGACAGGGAGGAATGGCTACACCTTC. Translated, it gives CASIDNGPRTGRNGYTF. The full variable domain, with the rest looked up from reference TRBV7-2 and TRBJ1-2, is GAGVSQSPSNKVTEKGKDVELRCDPISGHTALYWYRQSLGQGLEFLIYFQGNSAPDKSGLPSDRFSAERTGGSVSTLTIQRTQQEDSAVYLCASIDNGPRTGRNGYTFGSGTRLTVV.

V and J are TRBV3-1 (or the pseudogene TRBV3-2) and TRBJ2-7; D may be TRBD2 (5 bases). This CDR3 region has 15 residues. CDR1 is LGHDT, CDR2 YNNKEL, per germline (reference sequence). The V end was cut by 3 bases, the J end by 6 bases, with 18 bases between. The CDR3: CASSQRLALTGEQYF. CDR3 coding DNA: TGTGCCAGCAGCCAGCGGCTAGCCCTAACGGGCGAGCAGTACTTC.

The J gene is TRBJ1-2, the V gene TRBV19; D possibly corresponds to TRBD1 (6 bases). CDR3 length: 14 residues. The V gene lost 8 bases and the J gene lost 4 bases, with 17 bases spanning the gap. The germline V gene encodes CDR1 LNHDA and CDR2 SQIVND (reference sequence). CDR3 residues: CASLNRETVYGYTF. As DNA, the CDR3 is TGTGCCAGTCTAAACAGGGAAACGGTCTATGGCTACACCTTC.

The V and J genes are TRBV25-1 and TRBJ2-7, with no clear D. With 2 bases removed from V and 0 bases from J, the gap between germline ends came to 8 bases. This CDR3 spans 14 amino acids. Germline assignment: CDR1 MGHDK and CDR2 SYGVNS. CDR3 coding DNA: TGTGCCAGCAGTGAAAGTATAGACTCCTACGAGCAGTACTTC. Residues: CASSESIDSYEQYF.

The rearrangement joins TRBV13 to TRBJ1-4; 7 nucleotides align to TRBD1. Germline CDR1 and CDR2: PRHDT and FYEKMQ (reference sequence). V shed 5 bases and J 4 bases; nucleotides not matched to a gene: 7. This CDR3 is 15 amino acids long. This CDR3 reads CASSPRGQINEKLFF. The CDR3 nucleotides read TGTGCCAGCAGCCCCCGGGGACAGATTAATGAAAAACTGTTTTTT.

The chain is built from TRBV4-3 and TRBJ1-2; D possibly corresponds to TRBD1 (5 bases). The V and J ends lost 3 bases and 0 bases respectively, with 14 bases between them. This CDR3 has 16 amino acids. The V gene's germline CDR1 is LGHNA and CDR2 YSLEER. DNA of the CDR3: TGCGCCAGCAGCCATGCAAATAGGGGCGCTAACTATGGCTACACCTTC. Amino acids: CASSHANRGANYGYTF.

This clone was detected only once. The chain has TRBV6-5 and TRBJ1-1, with D unclear. V was clipped by 7 bases and J by 3 bases, with 12 bases between them. The germline CDR1 and CDR2 sequences are MNHEY and SVGAGI. The CDR3 loop spans 13 amino acids. CDR3: CASIGGHYTEAFF. The DNA of the CDR3 is TGTGCCAGCATCGGAGGGCACTACACTGAAGCTTTCTTT.